These 9 T cell receptor beta chains share one sample of origin, sequenced in a study of early T cells in non-severe SARS-CoV-2 infection. TCRdb used MiXCR to reprocess the 5' RACE reads, holding one entry per CDR3 protein. The sample consists of tens of thousands of distinct CDR3 sequences, about an eighth of them appearing once. Sequenced input: whole blood. These receptors came from an adult who was a healthcare worker with PCR-confirmed SARS-CoV-2 infection or an uninfected control (not recorded which).

The chain uses TRBV12-3 or TRBV12-4 and TRBJ1-1, with D unclear. The CDR3 consists of 14 residues. Trimming pared 3 bases from V and 1 base from J, leaving 9 bases between. CDR3 loop: CASSFSRRNTEAFF. CDR3 nucleotides: TGTGCCAGCAGTTTCAGCCGCCGGAACACTGAAGCTTTCTTT.

J is TRBJ2-6 and V is TRBV20-1, with unresolved D. The CDR3 spans 13 residues. The V gene lost 2 bases and the J gene lost 0 bases, with 2 bases spanning the gap. Germline CDR1 and CDR2: DFQATT and SNEGSKA (reference sequence). CDR3 loop: CSARPSGANVLTF. CDR3 coding DNA: TGCAGTGCTAGACCCTCTGGGGCCAACGTCCTGACTTTC.

In this sample, this clonotype turned up many times. The gene calls are TRBV3-1 and TRBJ1-2; D not certain. The germline gives CDR1 LGHDT, CDR2 YNNKEL (reference sequence). Trimming left V 5 bases short and J 4 bases short, with 8 bases between. The CDR3 consists of 12 residues. CDR3 sequence reads: CASSSRGYGYTF. In DNA form, the CDR3 reads TGTGCCAGCAGCTCACGGGGCTATGGCTACACCTTC.

The rearrangement links TRBV11-2 to TRBJ1-2; TRBD1 is a possible D gene (5 bases). Trimming shortened V by 1 base and J by 4 bases, and 10 bases separated the two germline ends. The CDR3 spans 14 residues. The germline CDR1 and CDR2 sequences are SGHAT and FQNNGV. The CDR3 DNA is TGTGCCAGCAGCTTAGCGGGGGTTGTCTATGGCTACACCTTC. Protein: CASSLAGVVYGYTF. Supplemented by reference TRBV11-2 and TRBJ1-2, the full variable domain reads EAGVAQSPRYKIIEKRQSVAFWCNPISGHATLYWYQQILGQGPKLLIQFQNNGVVDDSQLPKDRFSAERLKGVDSTLKIQPAKLEDSAVYLCASSLAGVVYGYTFGSGTRLTVV.

This chain connects TRBV12-3 or TRBV12-4 to TRBJ2-1; the match to TRBD2 covers 7 bases. The CDR3 has 14 residues. V lost 1 base to trimming and J lost 6 bases; unmatched junction nucleotides: 3. CDR3 region: CASSLGGSPNEQFF. For the CDR3, the DNA is TGTGCCAGCAGTTTAGGCGGGAGCCCCAATGAGCAGTTCTTC.

The chain joins TRBV24-1 to TRBJ2-1, with D possibly matching TRBD1 (6 bases). The CDR3 extends over 16 amino acids. V shed 1 base and J shed 5 bases, with 14 bases lying between them. The germline V gene encodes CDR1 KGHDR and CDR2 SFDVKD. CDR3 in amino acids: CATSDFGRGPNNEQFF. CDR3 nucleotide sequence: TGTGCCACCAGTGATTTCGGCAGGGGCCCTAACAATGAGCAGTTCTTC.

The V gene is TRBV11-2, the J gene TRBJ2-7; the D is unclear. Germline V CDR1 and CDR2: SGHAT, FQNNGV. Trimming shortened V by 1 base and J by 2 bases, and 12 bases separated the two germline ends. CDR3 length: 15 amino acids. Written as DNA, the CDR3 is TGTGCCAGCAGCTTAGTAGGACCGGACCCCTACGAGCAGTACTTC. It encodes CASSLVGPDPYEQYF.

This clonotype was seen repeatedly, ten times or more. The rearrangement links TRBV21-1 to TRBJ2-1; TRBD2 is taken as the D call from the table, unchecked against the DNA. TRBV21-1 is given as a pseudogene. The CDR3 is made up of 16 amino acids. For the CDR3, the DNA is TGTGCCAGCAGCCCAAGGACTAGCGGAGGGTACAATGAGCAGTTCTTC. Protein product: CASSPRTSGGYNEQFF.

This clonotype was picked up a small number of times. This chain joins TRBV5-1 and TRBJ2-3; D remains ambiguous. Per the germline V gene, CDR1 is SGHRS and CDR2 is YFSETQ. The CDR3 length is 14 residues. Trimming stripped 4 bases from V and 4 bases from J, with 13 bases between. CDR3: CASSRDIGADTQYF. The CDR3 bases are TGCGCCAGCAGCCGAGATATAGGCGCAGATACGCAGTATTTT.